This T cell receptor beta chain originates from a study of T cell responses to AZD1222 COVID-19 vaccine. Findings and caveats of the study: Spike-wide coverage was observed for vaccine-associated CD4 TCRs, with dominant responses at 160-218 and 743-854.

For this clone: Its antigen is currently unknown.

This table comes from immunoSEQ multiplex PCR, and its TCRdb copy is limited to in-frame clones, with some not included. The data contain around 160,000 clones, 75% to 95% of them singletons. There are 13 residues in the CDR3. V was clipped by 6 bases and J by 1 base, with 9 bases between them. The chain employs TRBV12-3 or TRBV12-4 and TRBJ1-1, with unresolved D. The sequence derives from an adult in good health. The sample here was peripheral blood, taken on day 0 of MenACWY control vaccination. As DNA, the CDR3 is TGTGCCAGCAGGGCCTCGGGGAACACTGAAGCTTTCTTT. Translated, it gives CASRASGNTEAFF.